One sample yielded the 21 T cell receptor beta chains listed below, sequenced in a study of T cells in localized non-small cell lung cancer. The data were produced by immunoSEQ multiplex PCR, yet TCRdb's version contains in-frame clones alone and is incomplete. Of around 20,000 clones in the sample, 70% to 90% were seen once. Sequencing was performed on PBMCs, taken before any cancer treatment. The receptors derive from a woman aged 35 to 70 with stage II squamous cell lung carcinoma.

This clone was seen a few times. V and J are TRBV29-1 and TRBJ2-5; TRBD2 matches at 7 bases. The V gene end was trimmed by 1 base and the J gene end by 8 bases; junction bases not matched to a gene: 7. The V gene's germline CDR1 is SQVTM and CDR2 ANQGSEA. The CDR3 sequence is 13 residues long. CDR3 sequence (DNA): TGCAGCGTTGAAGGGACTAGACTCTACACCCAGTACTTC. Translating gives CSVEGTRLYTQYF. Combining the CDR3 with reference TRBV29-1 and TRBJ2-5 gives the whole variable domain SAVISQKPSRDICQRGTSLTIQCQVDSQVTMMFWYRQQPGQSLTLIATANQGSEATYESGFVIDKFPISRPNLTFSTLTVSNMSPEDSSIYLCSVEGTRLYTQYFGPGTRLLVL.

V and J are TRBV2 and TRBJ2-1, with a weak D call TRBD1 (5 bases). The CDR3 extends over 12 amino acids. V was shortened by 4 bases and J by 8 bases, with 9 bases between the two germline ends. Germline lookup yields CDR1 SNHLY and CDR2 FYNNEI. The CDR3 DNA sequence: TGTGCCAGCAGTGTTCTAGGGGATGAGCAGTTCTTC. Its protein product is CASSVLGDEQFF.

Only one count was recorded for this clone. The chain joins TRBV6-6 to TRBJ1-1; no firm D call. The CDR3 length is 14 residues. Trimming stripped 6 bases from V and 4 bases from J, with 15 bases between. CDR1 is MNHNY, CDR2 SVGAGI, per germline (reference sequence). The CDR3 region is CASSRPGYGTEAFF. The CDR3 DNA reads as TGTGCCAGCAGCCGCCCGGGGTACGGCACTGAAGCTTTCTTT.

This sequence joins TRBV4-2 and TRBJ1-2; D is uncertain. V shed 4 bases and J shed 8 bases, with 14 bases lying between them. This CDR3 is 13 amino acids long. Germline V CDR1 and CDR2: LGHNA, YNFKEQ. The CDR3 DNA follows: TGTGCCAGCAGCCCTCAAAAATCGGACGGCTACACCTTC. Its translation: CASSPQKSDGYTF.

This rearrangement joins TRBV2 to TRBJ2-7, with a possible D match to TRBD1 (6 bases). CDR1 and CDR2 (germline): SNHLY, FYNNEI. The V end lost 5 bases, the J end lost 0 bases, and 14 bases lay between the germline ends. The CDR3 contains 15 residues. The DNA of the CDR3 is TGTGCCAGCAGTCCCAGGGGCGGAGTCTCCTACGAGCAGTACTTC. Amino acids: CASSPRGGVSYEQYF.

This chain connects TRBV6-6 to TRBJ2-2; 8 nucleotides align to TRBD2. With 7 bases clipped from V and 7 bases from J, the junction kept 11 bases outside the gene matches. From germline, CDR1 is MNHNY and CDR2 SVGAGI (reference sequence). The CDR3 spans 15 residues. The CDR3 DNA reads TGTGCCAGCACCGGACTAGCCTTATCGGGCGGGGAGCTGTTTTTT. This translates into CASTGLALSGGELFF.

The chain recombines TRBV4-3 with TRBJ2-2, with D unclear. The V gene lost 0 bases and the J gene lost 6 bases, with 14 bases spanning the gap. CDR1 is LGHNA, CDR2 YSLEER, per germline. The CDR3 covers 16 residues. In nucleotides, the CDR3 is TGCGCCAGCAGCCAAGATCAGGCGCTCCGGGCCGGGGAGCTGTTTTTT. Protein sequence: CASSQDQALRAGELFF.

This chain connects TRBV10-3 to TRBJ1-4; no clear D gene. The germline V gene has CDR1 ENHRY and CDR2 SYGVKD. The CDR3 length is 16 residues. V dropped 0 bases and J dropped 4 bases, with 12 bases sitting between them. CDR3 coding DNA: TGTGCCATCAGTGAGTCGAGAAGGGCCCTTAATGAAAAACTGTTTTTT. Its translation is CAISESRRALNEKLFF.

The sample holds a few counts of this clone. The chain combines TRBV5-3 with TRBJ1-3, with TRBD1 as a possible D gene (6 bases). TRBV5-3 is an ORF, with its function uncertain. This CDR3 contains 14 residues. V gave up 5 bases and J gave up 1 base, with 10 bases separating them. The CDR3 DNA reads TGTGCCAGAAGTACAGGGCCGTCTGGAAACACCATATATTTT. Protein sequence: CARSTGPSGNTIYF.

The chain links TRBV5-8 to TRBJ2-5; the match to TRBD2 covers 8 bases. With 4 bases clipped from V and 4 bases from J, the junction kept 9 bases outside the gene matches. This CDR3 is built from 15 residues. CDR1 SGHTS and CDR2 YDEGEE come from the germline V gene. The CDR3: CASSGGAGEGETQYF. The CDR3 DNA is TGTGCCAGCAGCGGGGGAGCGGGAGAGGGAGAGACCCAGTACTTC.

This chain joins TRBV6-6 and TRBJ2-2; either TRBD1 or TRBD2 may supply D (5 bases each). Germline V gene data show CDR1 as MNHNY and CDR2 as SVGAGI (reference sequence). Trimming took 0 bases from V and 4 from J, leaving 9 bases between them. There are 15 residues in the CDR3. This CDR3 is CASSYSMGVTGELFF. The CDR3 nucleotides are TGTGCCAGCAGTTACTCGATGGGGGTCACCGGGGAGCTGTTTTTT.

The chain links TRBV27 to TRBJ2-1, with D possibly matching TRBD1 (5 bases). Between the trimmed V and J ends, which lost 6 bases and 4 bases, there was a span of 16 bases. CDR3 size: 15 residues. Germline V CDR1 and CDR2: MNHEY, SMNVEV (reference sequence). The CDR3 spells CASSHDSQNYNEQFF. CDR3 bases: TGTGCCAGCAGCCATGACAGCCAAAATTACAATGAGCAGTTCTTC.

This clone was detected once. The chain combines TRBV29-1 with TRBJ2-7; 7 nucleotides line up with TRBD2. The junction had 6 bases not matched to a gene; V was cut back by 0 bases and J by 7 bases. The CDR3 is made up of 13 amino acids. The V gene's germline CDR1 is SQVTM and CDR2 ANQGSEA. The CDR3 DNA is TGCAGCGTTGAAGACGCATCGGGGGGAGAGCAGTACTTC. Amino acid sequence: CSVEDASGGEQYF.

V is TRBV2 and J is TRBJ2-1; 11 nucleotides line up with TRBD2. The CDR3 runs to 15 residues. The junction had 8 bases not matched to a gene; V was cut back by 6 bases and J by 7 bases. CDR1 and CDR2 (germline): SNHLY, FYNNEI. CDR3 DNA: TGTGCCAGCAGAGCGACTAGCGGGGTCTCGAATGAGCAGTTCTTC. Translation: CASRATSGVSNEQFF.

In this sample, this clone turned up once. The chain links TRBV12-5 to TRBJ1-1; D remains ambiguous. The germline CDR1 and CDR2 sequences are LGHNT and FRNRAP. Trimming removed 5 bases at V and 3 bases at J, with 10 bases between. This CDR3 has 13 amino acids. CDR3 nucleotides: TGTGCTAGTGGTCCCCCGGGGTACACTGAAGCTTTCTTT. Its protein is CASGPPGYTEAFF. Variable domain in full (rest from reference TRBV12-5 and TRBJ1-1): DARVTQTPRHKVTEMGQEVTMRCQPILGHNTVFWYRQTMMQGLELLAYFRNRAPLDDSGMPKDRFSAEMPDATLATLKIQPSEPRDSAVYFCASGPPGYTEAFFGQGTRLTVV.

CDR3 in DNA: TGTGCCAGCAGTTACTTCTCACGGAAGAGTGGCCAGCCCCAGCATTTT. It encodes CASSYFSRKSGQPQHF. The V gene is TRBV28, the J gene TRBJ1-5; D is unresolved. Trimming removed 4 bases at V and 7 bases at J, with 20 bases between. Germline lookup yields CDR1 MDHEN and CDR2 SYDVKM. This CDR3 is built from 16 residues.

This chain connects TRBV7-2 to TRBJ2-1; a possible D gene is TRBD2 (5 bases). The V gene's germline CDR1 is SGHTA and CDR2 FQGNSA. CDR3 length equals 14 residues. V dropped 5 bases and J dropped 5 bases, with 13 bases sitting between them. CDR3 nucleotides: TGTGCCAGCAGCCACGGAGGCGAAAACAATGAGCAGTTCTTC. It codes for CASSHGGENNEQFF.

V usage is TRBV6-6 and J usage is TRBJ1-2, with a tentative D call TRBD1 (6 bases). The ends were cut back, 6 bases at V and 5 bases at J, with 19 bases in the middle. The germline CDR1 and CDR2 sequences are MNHNY and SVGAGI (reference sequence). The CDR3 is made up of 15 amino acids. In nucleotides, the CDR3 is TGTGCCAGCAGCCGTCGGGGGGGCAGGATGTATGGCTACACCTTC. This codes for CASSRRGGRMYGYTF.

In DNA form, the CDR3 reads TGTGCCAGCAGCTTAAGAGATCCCGGACTTACCTACAATGAGCAGTTCTTC. It specifies CASSLRDPGLTYNEQFF. J is TRBJ2-1 and V is TRBV7-2, with D perhaps matching TRBD2 (5 bases). The CDR3 loop spans 17 amino acids. Germline loops: CDR1 SGHTA, CDR2 FQGNSA. With 2 bases removed from V and 2 bases from J, the gap between germline ends came to 16 bases.

The chain uses TRBV14 and TRBJ1-2; D is perhaps TRBD1 (6 bases). This CDR3 region has 12 residues. Germline CDR1 is SGHDN and CDR2 is FVKESK. V was trimmed by 4 bases and J by 8 bases, leaving 11 bases between them. The CDR3 coding sequence is TGTGCCAGCAGCCCACAGGGACGCGGCTACACCTTC. It specifies CASSPQGRGYTF.

The chain combines TRBV7-2 with TRBJ1-2, with D possibly TRBD1 on 5 matching bases. Trimming cost V 5 bases and J 4 bases, with 17 bases left between them. The germline V gene encodes CDR1 SGHTA and CDR2 FQGNSA. The CDR3 has 15 residues. The CDR3 DNA follows: TGTGCCAGCAGCCCGTCGGGCAGGGCCGGCTATGGCTACACCTTC. Translation gives CASSPSGRAGYGYTF. The full variable domain, completed using reference TRBV7-2 and TRBJ1-2, is GAGVSQSPSNKVTEKGKDVELRCDPISGHTALYWYRQSLGQGLEFLIYFQGNSAPDKSGLPSDRFSAERTGGSVSTLTIQRTQQEDSAVYLCASSPSGRAGYGYTFGSGTRLTVV.